This T cell receptor beta chain stems from a study of T cells in Graves' hyperthyroidism and ophthalmopathy. This clonotype has ten or more counts. Source material for PBMCs was more than 7.5 ml fresh peripheral blood. Researchers took RNA transcripts and amplified the TCR beta CDR3 regions from them. Initially, a first-round RT-PCR of the TCR CDR3 employed the HTBI primer set. TCRdb itself ran the multiplex PCR reads through MiXCR, one entry per CDR3 protein. The table includes some 440,000 distinct CDR3 sequences, more than 15% detected once. V lost 6 bases, J lost 7 bases, and 7 bases stayed unmatched. This CDR3 is built from 14 residues. CDR1 is DFQATT, CDR2 SNEGSKA, per germline (reference sequence).

This sequence originates from a woman aged 18-35 years with Graves' hyperthyroidism. Sequencing was performed on blood. The V call is TRBV20-1, the J call TRBJ2-1, with TRBD2 identical over 12 bases. The CDR3 DNA is TGCAGTGCGACGACTAGCGGGAGAAAAAATGAGCAGTTCTTC. This codes for CSATTSGRKNEQFF.